A single sample gave rise to the 10 T cell receptor beta chains below, sequenced in a study of PD-1 blockade in classical Hodgkin lymphoma. The assay was immunoSEQ multiplex PCR, and TCRdb's table has in-frame clones only and misses some. The sample consists of about 30,000 clones, 65% to 90% of them appearing once. All patients relapsed after autologous stem cell transplantation, and brentuximab vedotin exposure varied. Negative selection with magnetic separation was used to purify CD4+ T cells from thawed PBMCs. Material: CD4+ T cells from blood, obtained at baseline. The receptors shown here come from a human donor with classical Hodgkin lymphoma.

The chain employs TRBV19 and TRBJ2-1; TRBD2 matches 9 bases. Germline V gene lookup returns CDR1 LNHDA and CDR2 SQIVND (reference sequence). The V and J ends lost 4 bases and 0 bases, in that order; junction bases with no gene match: 10. This CDR3 is built from 18 residues. CDR3 DNA: TGTGCCAGTAGTAGAGAACTAGCGGGCCTCTCCTCCTACAATGAGCAGTTCTTC. It yields the protein CASSRELAGLSSYNEQFF. Full variable domain (rest looked up from reference TRBV19 and TRBJ2-1): DGGITQSPKYLFRKEGQNVTLSCEQNLNHDAMYWYRQDPGQGLRLIYYSQIVNDFQKGDIAEGYSVSREKKESFPLTVTSAQKNPTAFYLCASSRELAGLSSYNEQFFGPGTRLTVL.

This chain links TRBV18 with TRBJ2-4, with D tentatively TRBD2 (7 bases). The V gene lost 1 base and the J gene lost 1 base, with 20 bases spanning the gap. The CDR3 sequence is 19 residues long. The V gene's germline CDR1 is KGHSH and CDR2 LQKENI. The DNA of the CDR3 is TGTGCCAGCTCACCACTAGGAGCGAAGGGGGGGAGTGCCAAAAACATTCAGTACTTC. It specifies CASSPLGAKGGSAKNIQYF.

This chain links TRBV4-2 with TRBJ2-1, with TRBD2 matching 7 bases. The CDR3 runs 14 residues. V trimming: 1 base; J trimming: 6 bases; junction bases outside the gene matches: 3. Germline CDR1 LGHNA, CDR2 YNFKEQ. The CDR3, as DNA: TGTGCCAGCAGCCAAGGGTGGGGGGGCAATGAGCAGTTCTTC. Protein: CASSQGWGGNEQFF.

The rearrangement links TRBV7-2 to TRBJ1-2; D possibly corresponds to TRBD1 (6 bases). Germline lookup yields CDR1 SGHTA and CDR2 FQGNSA. V lost 5 bases and J 2 bases, leaving 12 bases between the germline ends. The CDR3 sequence is 14 residues long. CDR3 loop: CASSQQGGNYGYTF. As DNA, the CDR3 is TGTGCCAGCAGCCAACAGGGAGGCAACTATGGCTACACCTTC.

This rearrangement joins TRBV28 to TRBJ2-3; TRBD1 agrees at 8 bases. CDR3 size: 15 residues. Germline V gives CDR1 MDHEN, CDR2 SYDVKM. V lost 3 bases to trimming and J lost 6 bases; unmatched junction nucleotides: 8. The CDR3 DNA follows: TGTGCCAGCAGTTTTATGGGCAGGGGGCAGGATACGCAGTATTTT. Translated, it gives CASSFMGRGQDTQYF.

V gene TRBV5-1 combines with J gene TRBJ2-1; tentative D call: TRBD2 (6 bases). CDR1 is SGHRS and CDR2 is YFSETQ in the germline V gene. V lost 3 bases, J lost 0 bases, and 13 bases lay in between. CDR3 length equals 16 residues. The CDR3 DNA sequence: TGCGCCAGCAGCTGGAGGGCAACCAGCTCCTACAATGAGCAGTTCTTC. Amino acids: CASSWRATSSYNEQFF.

The rearrangement joins TRBV28 to TRBJ2-7; 7 bases align to TRBD2. V shed 7 bases and J 4 bases; nucleotides not matched to a gene: 10. CDR3 length: 14 amino acids. Germline-derived CDR1 and CDR2 are MDHEN and SYDVKM. CDR3 residues: CASTPGAGVYEQYF. The DNA of the CDR3 is TGTGCCAGCACCCCCGGGGCGGGAGTTTACGAGCAGTACTTC.

This clone was seen only once. This chain uses TRBV7-2 with TRBJ1-4, with D possibly TRBD1 on 6 matching bases. V was clipped by 2 bases and J by 0 bases, with 10 bases between them. There are 16 residues in the CDR3. Looked up from germline, CDR1 is SGHTA and CDR2 is FQGNSA. The CDR3 sequence: CASSLWGPTTNEKLFF. CDR3 DNA: TGTGCCAGCAGCTTATGGGGGCCCACAACTAATGAAAAACTGTTTTTT.

About this clone: One junction end disagrees with the germline gene, perhaps due to a read error. The chain links TRBV6-6 to TRBJ2-1; the match to TRBD2 covers 16 bases. Germline V gene data show CDR1 as MNHNY and CDR2 as SVGAGI (reference sequence). This CDR3 has 14 amino acids. The CDR3 DNA sequence: TGTGCCAGCAGCCCCGGGACTAGCGGGAGGGCCGGGCTCTTC. It encodes CASSPGTSGRAGLF.

The V and J genes are TRBV18 and TRBJ2-3, with D hard to call. This CDR3 is 13 amino acids long. The V gene lost 2 bases and the J gene lost 8 bases, with 11 bases spanning the gap. From germline, CDR1 is KGHSH and CDR2 LQKENI. CDR3: CASSPKPESTQYF. DNA for the CDR3: TGTGCCAGCTCACCAAAGCCGGAGAGTACGCAGTATTTT.